This T cell receptor (beta chain) was found in a study of cytomegalovirus exposure and HLA in healthy donors (dated by TCRdb to the late 2010s). Some background on the complete study: An earlier analysis of roughly 610 of the donors reported 276 Gb of sequence data and 100 million to 120 million unique TCR beta sequences obtained from around 190 million T cells. Using immunosequencing, the study profiled T cell repertoires from 500 to 800 subjects and related those repertoires to cytomegalovirus serostatus. Typing coverage varied by locus: about 629-640 donors for A, B, C, DRB1 and DQB1; more than 500 for DQA1; about 570 for DPA1; about 450 for DPB1. Genome-wide SNP genotypes for about 65% of the roughly 670 donors were used in a later genetic analysis, which treated that subset as a discovery cohort. Rather than drawing on any new phenotypic data, the later analysis identified candidate immune exposures from TCR beta sequences and the way those sequences occurred across donors. The study aimed to test whether signatures of past pathogen exposure could be identified by cataloging public T cell receptors. Of the 350 to 450 genotyped donors, 65% to 90% were placed in the genetic ancestry cluster associated with self-reported Caucasian donors. Across 398 genotyped donors of the cohort, an average of approximately 220,000 unique TCR beta nucleotide sequences per donor were sequenced, and roughly a sixth of those sequences were non-productive. Roughly 300 gigabases of sequencing data and tens of millions of unique TCR sequences were included in an early release covering roughly 700 HLA-typed donors. Both class I and class II loci were covered by HLA typing, at four-digit resolution. To predict cytomegalovirus infection status, the study brought together high-throughput TCR immunosequencing, statistical association of individual TCRs with disease status, and machine learning. A separate validation cohort of 100 to 150 different subjects was used in addition to the 666-subject first cohort. In an earlier analysis of 587 of the donors, high-throughput TCR beta sequencing was used to judge whether each TCR beta V gene segment behaved as functional or pseudogenic. A later analysis re-analyzed previously published TCR beta repertoires from approximately 700 donors and added high-resolution HLA genotyping to study TCR occurrence patterns. All discovery cohort repertoires had been generated on a single sequencing platform. Donor age, sex, ethnicity and CMV serostatus were compiled alongside the repertoire data. Because of strong linkage in the cohort, roughly five DR-DQ haplotypes were treated as single units for association and clustering.

Points the paper makes about the study in general: Most CMV-associated TCR beta chains appeared to be HLA-restricted in a later analysis, and the HLA associations seemed to be driven largely by CMV exposure. Roughly uniform sequencing depth across donors was assumed in presence/absence analyses, although this assumption may not hold. This cohort had only TCR beta chains sequenced, and the lack of alpha or paired-chain data limited which features could be detected. A further reported finding was that TCR beta sequences accurately predicted the HLA-A and HLA-B alleles for most subjects in the first cohort. The study listed 164 TCR beta chains as associated with cytomegalovirus. V-gene and J-gene trimming of TCR beta chains was associated with a missense DCLRE1C variant in a later genetic analysis, and the association was replicated in an independent cohort. In vitro tests confirmed that a few of the cytomegalovirus-associated TCR beta chains recognize cytomegalovirus antigens. Broadly in line with IMGT annotations, most TCR beta V segments showed up in productive rearrangements about 87% or about 30% of the time in an earlier analysis of several hundred of the donors. At a false discovery rate of 0.05, a later analysis linked around 15,000 TCR beta sequences to specific HLA alleles. Several of the top co-occurrence clusters appeared to be linked to parvovirus B19, influenza, CMV and Epstein-Barr virus, according to a later analysis. The classifier was reported to diagnose cytomegalovirus status with high specificity and sensitivity in both the original cohort and the validation cohort. Most TCR sequences were observed very rarely across donors, whereas some public TCRs were present in many individuals. In a later analysis, HLA-associated TCR beta chains were found to be more clonally expanded and to have lower generation probabilities than equally common non-associated chains. A later analysis found that TCR association rates varied across HLA loci, with DRB1 alleles showing the most associated TCRs and HLA-C alleles the fewest. Correlated functional status among segregating V segments might reflect linkage disequilibrium, but an unknown experimental factor could not be ruled out. According to a later genetic analysis, donors in an Asian-associated ancestry cluster had fewer N-insertions in productive TCRs than the roughly 700-donor mean. A cluster of highly shared sequence variants was judged likely to represent a technical artifact of the sequencing pipeline. Because counts were too low, roughly 17 rarely observed V segments, including chromosome 9 orphons, were left out of the earlier analysis of roughly 600 of the donors. Because some donors lacked HLA typing at each locus, the association tests relied only on the typed subset. Assigning TCR associations to individual alleles was difficult when HLA alleles, especially DR and DQ, strongly co-occurred. For the cohort, immune exposure information was limited to CMV serostatus. The authors suggested that the approach could potentially be generalized to other disease states and immunological phenotypes.

In total, 666 healthy bone marrow donors made up the cohort. At the time of sampling, all cohort members were nominally healthy, though unrecorded immune exposures were likely present. The donor tested CMV seropositive and was one of the 289 seropositive cohort members. Every donor gave a peripheral blood sample, and the peripheral blood mononuclear cells from that sample were used for TCR beta sequencing. Genomic DNA extraction from the blood cell samples was performed with the Qiagen DNeasy Blood Extraction Kit. Turning to this clone: Its target antigen remains unknown. No base-level quality is on record; no much larger clone is a single base apart.

The library was made by the immunoSEQ multiplex PCR assay. For the multiplex PCR, a mixture combining 60 forward primers for TCR Vbeta segments and 13 reverse primers for TCR Jbeta segments was used. A multiplex PCR assay on genomic DNA amplified the CDR3 region of rearranged TCR beta genes. The Illumina HiSeq System was used to sequence the amplified TCR beta libraries as 87-base-pair reads. The source study handled its data this way. Across the 670 or so repertoires, a later analysis counted some 80 million unique TCR beta chains, roughly 11 million of which were shared by at least two donors. A nearest-neighbor algorithm error-corrected the raw reads and collapsed the reads into unique sequences, merging closely related sequences to remove PCR and sequencing errors. CDR3 sequences were aligned to IMGT reference sequences to assign V, D and J gene segments. Each retained sequence needed at least a six-nucleotide match to both a V gene segment and a J gene segment. Rearrangements were classified as productive when the CDR3 lacked stop codons and remained in frame with V and J, and all other rearrangements were classified as non-productive. CDR3 was defined according to IMGT convention as the region running from the second conserved V-encoded cysteine to the conserved J-encoded phenylalanine. Sequences without an unambiguous match to a single V gene segment were excluded from the earlier analysis of approximately 560 of the donors. An earlier analysis of 587 of the donors classified V segments as functional when productive rearrangements were above 56.7% and as segregating when the standard deviation between donors was above 5%. To diagnose cytomegalovirus status from the catalog of TCR beta chain sequences, a statistical classification framework was built. In a later analysis, V and J genes were assigned by comparing TCR nucleotide sequences against IMGT/GENE-DB human TR gene sequences. The TCRdist pipeline was used in a later analysis to assign CDR3 sequences and most-parsimonious VDJ recombination scenarios. In a later analysis, each TCR beta chain was defined by its CDR3 amino acid sequence together with its V-gene family, and reads without a unique V-gene family were excluded. A later analysis removed 550 to 700 highly shared, low-generation-probability nucleotide sequences to deal with suspected cross-contamination and a sequencing artifact. In a later analysis, a clonal expansion index for each public chain was calculated from normalized within-repertoire ranks of inferred template counts. A later analysis computed generation probabilities with a VDJ recombination model fitted to out-of-frame rearrangements, and checked the results against IGoR. In a later analysis, hypergeometric tests were used to score TCR-TCR, TCR-HLA and TCR-CMV co-occurrence, with a repertoire-size bias correction applied to TCR pairs. In a later analysis, false discovery rates were estimated by permuting HLA or CMV assignments 20 times. A later analysis grouped co-occurring TCRs with DBSCAN, adding TCRdist sequence similarity when clustering within HLA-allele-positive subsets. Repertoires with fewer than 30,000 or more than 120,000 public chains were left out of co-occurrence clustering, as were about 5 repertoires with anomalous nucleotide sharing. TCRdb obtained this table from immuneACCESS and retained in-frame rearrangements with V and J assigned. These tables miss some clones; where compared with another copy, unresolved V genes account for less than half of the shortfall, and the remainder is unexplained. V, J and clone size were drawn from that table, and D and trimming were deduced from the DNA. Counted in this sample were about 130,000 clones; roughly 83% of them appeared once. The top ten hold 20% of the sample.

The receptor was isolated from a man aged 18 to 29 in good health and CMV-seropositive. The sequencing sample was made of PBMCs.

The DNA sequence is TGTGCCACCTCAGACAGGGTTGACATTCAGTACTTC. This yields the protein CATSDRVDIQYF. The chain links TRBV28 with TRBJ2-4, with TRBD1 matching 7 junction bases. The CDR3 runs 12 amino acids, cysteine and phenylalanine included. Here the CDR3 DNA is all that survives: 36 bases in frame from base 1. CDR1 is given as MDHEN and CDR2 as SYDVKM, both from the germline V gene. Trimming leaves V shorter by 10 bases and J shorter by 8 bases, with the junction holding 8 bases beyond the gene matches.